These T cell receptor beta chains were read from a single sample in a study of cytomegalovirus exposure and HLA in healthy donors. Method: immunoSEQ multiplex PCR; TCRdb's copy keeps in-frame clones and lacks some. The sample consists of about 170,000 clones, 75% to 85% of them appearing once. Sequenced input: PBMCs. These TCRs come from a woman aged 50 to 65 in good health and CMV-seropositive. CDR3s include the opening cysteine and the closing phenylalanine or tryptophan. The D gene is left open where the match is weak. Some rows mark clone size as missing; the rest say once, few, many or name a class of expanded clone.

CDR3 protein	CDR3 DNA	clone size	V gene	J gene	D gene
CASSERDRASQYF	TGTGCCAGCAGCGAAAGGGACAGGGCTTCGCAGTATTTT	NA	TRBV6-1	TRBJ2-3	TRBD1
CASSPGLAGGPEETQYF	TGTGCCAGCAGCCCGGGACTAGCGGGGGGGCCGGAAGAGACCCAGTACTTC	NA	TRBV5-4	TRBJ2-5	TRBD2
CATSRDRRGNQPQHF	TGTGCCACCAGCAGAGATCGGAGAGGAAATCAGCCCCAGCATTTT	NA	TRBV15	TRBJ1-5	NA
CASSPEQGYDTQYF	TGTGCCAGCAGCCCAGAACAGGGGTACGATACGCAGTATTTT	NA	TRBV7-9	TRBJ2-3	TRBD1
CASSLDRGPRTNYGYTF	TGTGCCAGCAGCTTGGACAGGGGGCCTCGGACGAACTATGGCTACACCTTC	once	TRBV7-9	TRBJ1-2	TRBD1
CAISGGLAGNPSTDTQYF	TGTGCCATCAGTGGTGGACTAGCGGGGAATCCAAGCACAGATACGCAGTATTTT	NA	TRBV10-3	TRBJ2-3	TRBD2
CASRRDTEAFF	TGTGCCAGCAGACGAGACACTGAAGCTTTCTTT	few	TRBV6-5	TRBJ1-1	NA
CASSLGRGRNTDTQYF	TGCGCCAGCAGCTTGGGCCGCGGTCGTAACACAGATACGCAGTATTTT	once	TRBV5-1	TRBJ2-3	NA
CASSPSGGARNEQFF	TGTGCCAGCAGCCCCAGCGGGGGGGCCCGGAATGAGCAGTTCTTC	NA	TRBV7-9	TRBJ2-1	TRBD2
CASGRVDTEAFF	TGTGCCAGCGGGAGGGTGGATACTGAAGCTTTCTTT	NA	TRBV9	TRBJ1-1	NA
CASSQAWASYEQYF	TGCGCCAGCAGCCAAGCGTGGGCGTCTTACGAGCAGTACTTC	NA	TRBV4-1	TRBJ2-7	NA
CASRNEDRGGTEAFF	TGTGCCAGCAGGAACGAGGACAGGGGAGGGACTGAAGCTTTCTTT	NA	TRBV6-5	TRBJ1-1	TRBD1
CAWSVGTGLYGYTF	TGTGCCTGGAGTGTCGGGACAGGGCTCTATGGCTACACCTTC	once	TRBV30	TRBJ1-2	TRBD1
CASTSSGGYQPQHF	TGTGCCAGCACTAGCTCCGGGGGATATCAGCCCCAGCATTTT	NA	TRBV6-5	TRBJ1-5	NA
CASRQGSFTEAFF	TGTGCCAGCCGACAAGGGAGTTTCACTGAAGCTTTCTTT	NA	TRBV6-5	TRBJ1-1	NA
CASSILAGQGTGYTF	TGTGCCAGTAGTATTTTAGCGGGACAGGGCACTGGCTACACCTTC	NA	TRBV19	TRBJ1-2	TRBD1
CASSGAGNQPQHF	TGTGCCAGCAGCGGGGCCGGCAATCAGCCCCAGCATTTT	NA	TRBV9	TRBJ1-5	NA
CASSMAGTVNYGYTF	TGTGCCAGTAGTATGGCCGGGACAGTGAACTATGGCTACACCTTC	NA	TRBV19	TRBJ1-2	TRBD1
CASSAGERAEAFF	TGTGCCAGCAGCGCAGGAGAGAGGGCTGAAGCTTTCTTT	NA	TRBV9	TRBJ1-1	NA
CAISEAGQGTDTQYF	TGTGCCATCAGTGAGGCAGGACAGGGCACAGATACGCAGTATTTT	NA	TRBV10-3	TRBJ2-3	TRBD1
CASSRAQGGTGELFF	TGCGCCAGCAGCCGCGCGCAAGGGGGTACCGGGGAGCTGTTTTTT	NA	TRBV5-1	TRBJ2-2	NA
CASSYPGQGGSPLHF	TGTGCCAGCAGTTATCCGGGACAGGGTGGTTCACCCCTCCACTTT	NA	TRBV6-6	TRBJ1-6	TRBD1
CSVEGPGGETQYF	TGCAGCGTTGAGGGGCCAGGGGGAGAGACCCAGTACTTC	NA	TRBV29-1	TRBJ2-5	TRBD1
CASRRGQSYGYTF	TGTGCCAGCAGACGTGGACAGTCCTATGGCTACACCTTC	NA	TRBV6-5	TRBJ1-2	NA
CASSFLGQGTYEQYF	TGTGCCAGCAGCTTCCTCGGACAGGGTACATACGAGCAGTACTTC	NA	TRBV5-6	TRBJ2-7	TRBD1
CAWSGSDRAGYTF	TGTGCCTGGAGTGGTTCGGACAGGGCTGGCTACACCTTC	NA	TRBV30	TRBJ1-2	TRBD1
CASSEFGLAGGTNEQFF	TGTGCCAGCAGTGAGTTTGGGCTAGCGGGGGGCACGAATGAGCAGTTCTTC	once	TRBV6-1	TRBJ2-1	TRBD2
CASSEAKARSQYF	TGTGCCAGCAGTGAAGCAAAAGCGCGATCGCAGTATTTT	NA	TRBV6-1	TRBJ2-3	NA
CASSLWGREETQYF	TGTGCCAGCAGCTTATGGGGCAGGGAAGAGACCCAGTACTTC	NA	TRBV7-9	TRBJ2-5	NA
CASSSSGGDYNEQFF	TGTGCCAGCAGTTCAAGCGGGGGGGACTACAATGAGCAGTTCTTC	few	TRBV6-6	TRBJ2-1	TRBD2
CASSPPQRDEQYF	TGTGCCAGCAGCCCCCCCCAGAGGGACGAGCAGTACTTC	NA	TRBV9	TRBJ2-7	NA
CASSVDRRIDYGYTF	TGTGCCAGCAGTGTTGACAGGCGTATTGACTATGGCTACACCTTC	NA	TRBV2	TRBJ1-2	NA
CASSYVGQGSGGYTF	TGTGCCAGCAGTTACGTTGGACAGGGATCGGGTGGCTACACCTTC	NA	TRBV6-5	TRBJ1-2	TRBD1